This TCR beta chain was retrieved from a study of blood T cell repertoires in COVID-19. On the study more broadly: Acute-phase and convalescent COVID-19 samples originated in the United States, Italy and Spain. Sample material is recorded as cDNA or gDNA derived from T cells, B-cell-depleted T cells, or PBMCs.

Assay used: immunoSEQ multiplex PCR; TCRdb lists only in-frame clones, some missing. The sample has some 75,000 clones; 80% to 95% are singletons. The sample comprised peripheral blood. This clonotype originated in a human donor in a cohort sampled during active COVID-19.

CDR3 sequence reads: CASSLTSTDTQYF. The DNA of the CDR3 is TGTGCCAGCTCACTGACAAGCACAGATACGCAGTATTTT. This chain joins TRBV18 and TRBJ2-3; D ambiguous. CDR1 is KGHSH, CDR2 LQKENI, per germline. V was shortened by 4 bases and J by 0 bases, with 5 bases between the two germline ends. The CDR3 runs to 13 residues.